The next 27 T cell receptor beta chains were all read from a single sample in a study of cytomegalovirus exposure and HLA in healthy donors. The PCR made use of 60 Vbeta and 13 Jbeta primers. The protocol was immunoSEQ multiplex PCR, while the TCRdb copy is restricted to in-frame clones and leaves out a portion. The data contain about 190,000 clones, around 86% of them singletons. The specimen sequenced was PBMCs. The receptors originated from a woman under 30 in good health and CMV-seronegative.

A few counts support this clone. V is TRBV6-1 and J is TRBJ1-1; 7 bases fit TRBD1. The junction had 7 bases not matched to a gene; V was cut back by 7 bases and J by 2 bases. The CDR3 totals 14 residues. CDR1 is MNHNS, CDR2 SASEGT, per germline. CDR3 sequence reads: CASTTGAENTEAFF. CDR3 nucleotides: TGTGCCAGCACTACAGGGGCGGAAAACACTGAAGCTTTCTTT.

This clone was counted once. This chain uses TRBV5-4 with TRBJ2-3; possibly TRBD2 for D (6 bases). This CDR3 comprises 15 residues. The V gene lost 0 bases and the J gene lost 2 bases, with 10 bases spanning the gap. The germline gives CDR1 SGHNT, CDR2 YYREEE (reference sequence). The CDR3 reads CASSLGRGTTDTQYF. The CDR3 bases are TGTGCCAGCAGCTTGGGGCGGGGTACCACAGATACGCAGTATTTT. Full variable domain (rest looked up from reference TRBV5-4 and TRBJ2-3): ETGVTQSPTHLIKTRGQQVTLRCSSQSGHNTVSWYQQALGQGPQFIFQYYREEENGRGNFPPRFSGLQFPNYSSELNVNALELDDSALYLCASSLGRGTTDTQYFGPGTRLTVL.

The chain couples TRBV7-9 to TRBJ1-1, with D hard to call. Germline V lookup: CDR1 SEHNR, CDR2 FQNEAQ (reference sequence). Trimming removed 5 bases at V and 3 bases at J, with 10 bases between. This CDR3 region has 13 residues. The CDR3 reads CASSQAKYTEAFF. As DNA, the CDR3 is TGTGCCAGCAGCCAAGCGAAGTACACTGAAGCTTTCTTT.

This sequence joins TRBV28 and TRBJ2-1; 7 bases line up with TRBD2. V was clipped by 5 bases and J by 12 bases; unmatched bases: 7. This CDR3 comprises 12 residues. Germline V gene lookup returns CDR1 MDHEN and CDR2 SYDVKM. CDR3 in amino acids: CASSTSGGGQFF. CDR3 sequence (DNA): TGTGCCAGCAGTACCTCGGGGGGAGGGCAGTTCTTC.

The chain combines TRBV9 with TRBJ2-7; TRBD2 is a possible D gene (5 bases). From germline, CDR1 is SGDLS and CDR2 YYNGEE. The CDR3 spans 15 residues. With 4 bases removed from V and 0 bases from J, the gap between germline ends came to 14 bases. The CDR3 protein is CASSPDTRRSYEQYF. The CDR3 DNA reads TGTGCCAGCAGCCCCGATACTAGGCGCTCCTACGAGCAGTACTTC.

The chain uses TRBV7-2 and TRBJ2-7; D not certain. The V gene's germline CDR1 is SGHTA and CDR2 FQGNSA. V lost 2 bases and J 2 bases, leaving 10 bases between the germline ends. This CDR3 is 14 amino acids long. The CDR3 region is CASSLYTYTYEQYF. The CDR3 DNA sequence: TGTGCCAGCAGCTTATATACTTATACCTACGAGCAGTACTTC. Looking up the rest from reference TRBV7-2 and TRBJ2-7 gives the full variable domain: GAGVSQSPSNKVTEKGKDVELRCDPISGHTALYWYRQSLGQGLEFLIYFQGNSAPDKSGLPSDRFSAERTGGSVSTLTIQRTQQEDSAVYLCASSLYTYTYEQYFGPGTRLTVT.

The chain has TRBV27 and TRBJ2-5; TRBD2 is a possible D gene (5 bases). The J call could be wrong; TRBJ2-7 is a better fit for the DNA end. Germline CDR1 is MNHEY and CDR2 is SMNVEV (reference sequence). The length of the CDR3 is 13 residues. The CDR3 region is CASSLLPAGEQYF. In DNA form, the CDR3 reads TGTGCCAGCAGTTTATTACCGGCGGGCGAGCAGTACTTC.

This CDR3 reads CASSRQFNEKLFF. CDR3 DNA sequence: TGTGCCAGTAGTAGACAGTTTAATGAAAAACTGTTTTTT. The chain uses TRBV19 and TRBJ1-4; tentative D call: TRBD1 (5 bases). The germline V gene has CDR1 LNHDA and CDR2 SQIVND (reference sequence). V shed 4 bases and J shed 4 bases, with 7 bases lying between them. The CDR3 totals 13 residues.

This chain uses TRBV5-4 with TRBJ2-7, with D perhaps matching TRBD2 (6 bases). The ends were cut back, 3 bases at V and 2 bases at J, with 12 bases in the middle. Germline loops: CDR1 SGHNT, CDR2 YYREEE (reference sequence). The CDR3 is 14 residues long. CDR3 bases: TGTGCCAGCAGCTCAAGCGGGTCCACCTACGAGCAGTACTTC. As protein: CASSSSGSTYEQYF. Together with reference TRBV5-4 and TRBJ2-7, the CDR3 gives the full variable domain: ETGVTQSPTHLIKTRGQQVTLRCSSQSGHNTVSWYQQALGQGPQFIFQYYREEENGRGNFPPRFSGLQFPNYSSELNVNALELDDSALYLCASSSSGSTYEQYFGPGTRLTVT.

The chain links TRBV23-1 to TRBJ2-7; 7 bases fit TRBD2. TRBV23-1 is an ORF, with its function uncertain. The CDR3 covers 13 residues. The V and J ends lost 0 bases and 6 bases, in that order; junction bases with no gene match: 2. The CDR3 sequence: CASSQSGGSEQYF. CDR3 sequence (DNA): TGCGCCAGCAGTCAATCGGGAGGGAGCGAGCAGTACTTC.

The sample holds a few counts of this clone. The junction shows a germline mismatch at one end, possibly a read error. The V call is TRBV7-9, the J call TRBJ2-7, with D perhaps matching TRBD2 (5 bases). Germline V CDR1 and CDR2: SEHNR, FQNEAQ (reference sequence). The CDR3 has 16 residues. Here the CDR3 reads CSSSLVEESGAYEQYF. In DNA form, the CDR3 reads TGTTCCAGCAGCTTAGTAGAGGAATCCGGGGCCTACGAGCAGTACTTC.

The chain uses TRBV12-5 and TRBJ1-1; 8 bases are shared with TRBD1. Germline trimming cut 11 bases from V and 5 bases from J; bases unmatched to any gene: 7. Germline loops: CDR1 LGHNT, CDR2 FRNRAP. CDR3 length: 12 amino acids. Written as DNA, the CDR3 is TGTGCTGGTCAGGGGGCTGGGACTGAAGCTTTCTTT. The encoded protein is CAGQGAGTEAFF. Drawing the rest from reference TRBV12-5 and TRBJ1-1, the complete variable domain is DARVTQTPRHKVTEMGQEVTMRCQPILGHNTVFWYRQTMMQGLELLAYFRNRAPLDDSGMPKDRFSAEMPDATLATLKIQPSEPRDSAVYFCAGQGAGTEAFFGQGTRLTVV.

The chain uses TRBV15 and TRBJ1-5, with D perhaps TRBD1 (6 bases). Germline loops: CDR1 LNHNV, CDR2 YYDKDF (reference sequence). The CDR3 spans 14 residues. Between the trimmed V and J ends, which lost 3 bases and 7 bases, there was a span of 13 bases. The DNA of the CDR3 is TGTGCCACCAGCAGTGCAACCAGGGGACAGCCCCAGCATTTT. Amino acids: CATSSATRGQPQHF.

The V gene is TRBV19, the J gene TRBJ1-1, with D perhaps matching TRBD1 (6 bases). The CDR3 contains 15 residues. CDR1 is LNHDA, CDR2 SQIVND, per germline (reference sequence). V was pared by 7 bases and J by 7 bases, with 22 bases between. This CDR3 reads CASIGGEREDGEAFF. The CDR3 nucleotides are TGTGCCAGTATAGGGGGGGAAAGGGAGGATGGTGAAGCTTTCTTT.

Written as DNA, the CDR3 is TGTGCCAGCAGTCCCCGGACAGTCCTTAATGAAAAACTGTTTTTT. This sequence encodes CASSPRTVLNEKLFF. The chain joins TRBV6-6 to TRBJ1-4, with D possibly matching TRBD1 (6 bases). Germline-derived CDR1 and CDR2 are MNHNY and SVGAGI (reference sequence). This CDR3 has 15 residues. Trimming left V 5 bases short and J 4 bases short, with 14 bases between.

The V and J genes are TRBV10-3 and TRBJ2-3; D is perhaps TRBD2 (7 bases). Trimming took off 8 bases at V and 3 bases at J, with 21 bases between the two ends. The CDR3 sequence is 16 residues long. The germline gives CDR1 ENHRY, CDR2 SYGVKD. The CDR3 here is CAISAAGARGTDTQYF. The CDR3 nucleotides are TGTGCCATCTCCGCCGCGGGGGCGCGAGGGACAGATACGCAGTATTTT.

J is TRBJ2-5 and V is TRBV7-9, with TRBD2 matching over 7 bases. Germline V CDR1 and CDR2: SEHNR, FQNEAQ (reference sequence). This CDR3 contains 15 residues. V lost 1 base and J lost 2; bases outside the gene matches: 4. The CDR3 here is CASSLGGGPQETQYF. The CDR3 coding sequence is TGTGCCAGCAGCTTAGGGGGAGGGCCACAAGAGACCCAGTACTTC. The whole variable domain, filled in from reference TRBV7-9 and TRBJ2-5, reads DTGVSQNPRHKITKRGQNVTFRCDPISEHNRLYWYRQTLGQGPEFLTYFQNEAQLEKSRLLSDRFSAERPKGSFSTLEIQRTEQGDSAMYLCASSLGGGPQETQYFGPGTRLLVL.

The V call is TRBV4-1, the J call TRBJ2-3; 13 bases align to TRBD2. CDR1 MGHRA and CDR2 YSYEKL come from the germline V gene. V lost 0 bases and J lost 8; bases outside the gene matches: 5. The CDR3 covers 16 residues. The CDR3 protein is CASSQDGLAGVGTQYF. In DNA form, the CDR3 reads TGCGCCAGCAGCCAAGACGGACTAGCGGGAGTCGGTACGCAGTATTTT.

This clone appeared a single time. The junction departs from germline at one end; a sequencing error may be responsible. The chain links TRBV7-9 to TRBJ2-5; perhaps TRBD2 as D (5 bases). The CDR3 contains 16 residues. Germline values: CDR1 SEHNR, CDR2 FQNEAQ (reference sequence). CDR3 amino acids: CASRLAGSTRKEAQYF. CDR3 nucleotide sequence: TGTGCCAGCAGGCTAGCTGGTTCCACCCGGAAAGAGGCCCAGTACTTC.

The rearrangement joins TRBV19 to TRBJ2-7, with D possibly TRBD2 on 7 matching bases. Per the germline V gene, CDR1 is LNHDA and CDR2 is SQIVND (reference sequence). V gave up 10 bases and J gave up 3 bases, with 16 bases separating them. The CDR3 runs 13 residues. CDR3 nucleotides: TGTGCCACCAAGAGGGGGGGCGACTACGAGCAGTACTTC. It translates to CATKRGGDYEQYF.

The chain recombines TRBV2 with TRBJ1-1; the D gene is possibly TRBD1 (5 bases). Germline CDR1 reads SNHLY; CDR2 reads FYNNEI. V was pared by 3 bases and J by 0 bases, with 11 bases between. CDR3 length: 15 amino acids. The CDR3 here is CASSDQGLLNTEAFF. The CDR3 nucleotides read TGTGCCAGCAGTGACCAGGGACTCCTGAACACTGAAGCTTTCTTT.

V and J are TRBV18 and TRBJ2-2; 8 bases map to TRBD1. The germline gives CDR1 KGHSH, CDR2 LQKENI. The CDR3 sequence is 16 residues long. V gave up 4 bases and J gave up 5 bases; unmatched junction bases: 9. The CDR3: CASSLQGAISTGELFF. Written as DNA, the CDR3 is TGTGCCAGCTCACTCCAGGGGGCAATCTCGACCGGGGAGCTGTTTTTT.

This chain uses TRBV6-6 with TRBJ2-1; D not certain. The CDR3 totals 16 residues. Germline V lookup: CDR1 MNHNY, CDR2 SVGAGI (reference sequence). Deletions cut 2 bases from V and 2 bases from J, with 13 bases between. CDR3 sequence (DNA): TGTGCCAGCAGTTACCTGACTTACCGGGCCTACAATGAGCAGTTCTTC. Its translation: CASSYLTYRAYNEQFF.

This clone was counted a single time. This chain links TRBV2 with TRBJ2-3; 7 positions match TRBD1. Losses at the gene ends were 6 bases for V and 1 base for J; bases not matched to a gene: 13. The CDR3 is 17 residues long. Germline-derived CDR1 and CDR2 are SNHLY and FYNNEI. The CDR3 loop reads CASSRKGQVRRTDTQYF. The CDR3 nucleotides read TGTGCCAGCAGCCGAAAAGGACAGGTCAGGCGCACAGATACGCAGTATTTT.

J is TRBJ2-5 and V is TRBV10-3, with TRBD1 as a possible D gene (5 bases). Germline CDR1 and CDR2: ENHRY and SYGVKD. V was cut by 6 bases and J by 4 bases, with 15 bases left in between. There are 14 residues in the CDR3. The CDR3 nucleotides are TGTGCCATCAGCCCGACAGTAGAAGGAGAGACCCAGTACTTC. The encoded protein is CAISPTVEGETQYF.

Only a few counts were recorded for this clone. V gene TRBV27 combines with J gene TRBJ1-3; D is uncertain. CDR1 and CDR2 from the germline V gene are MNHEY and SMNVEV (reference sequence). Trimming cost V 0 bases and J 2 bases, with 14 bases left between them. This CDR3 region has 17 residues. The CDR3 reads CASSLSGRRGAGNTIYF. The CDR3 DNA follows: TGTGCCAGCAGTTTATCTGGGCGTCGCGGGGCTGGAAACACCATATATTTT.

V is TRBV2 and J is TRBJ2-5; 7 positions agree with TRBD1. V was clipped by 9 bases and J by 4 bases; unmatched bases: 5. The CDR3 loop spans 12 amino acids. Germline V gene lookup returns CDR1 SNHLY and CDR2 FYNNEI. In DNA form, the CDR3 reads TGTGCCAGTACAGGGGATGGAGAGACCCAGTACTTC. The encoded protein is CASTGDGETQYF.